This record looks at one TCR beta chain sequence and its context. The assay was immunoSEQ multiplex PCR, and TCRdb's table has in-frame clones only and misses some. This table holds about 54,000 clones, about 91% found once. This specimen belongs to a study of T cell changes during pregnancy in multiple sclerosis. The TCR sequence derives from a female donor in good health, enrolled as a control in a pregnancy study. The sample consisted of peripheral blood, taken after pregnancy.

As DNA, the CDR3 is TGCAGCGTTGGGGGGGACGGAGAAGCTTTCTTT. The encoded protein is CSVGGDGEAFF. This chain connects TRBV29-1 to TRBJ1-1, with D possibly matching TRBD1 (5 bases). The CDR3 is 11 amino acids. Trimming took 4 bases from V and 8 from J, leaving 11 bases between them. Germline V gene lookup returns CDR1 SQVTM and CDR2 ANQGSEA.